This T cell receptor (beta chain) was sequenced in a study of T cell changes during pregnancy in multiple sclerosis. Germline values: CDR1 SGHTA, CDR2 FQGNSA. V lost 3 bases and J lost 6; bases outside the gene matches: 7. This CDR3 contains 14 residues. Assay used: immunoSEQ multiplex PCR; TCRdb lists only in-frame clones, some missing. The sample records about 33,000 clones, roughly nine tenths being singletons. This specimen consisted of CD4+ T cells from peripheral blood mononuclear cells, obtained in the third trimester of pregnancy. The genes are TRBV7-2 and TRBJ1-2; 7 bases fit TRBD1. The source of this sequence is a female donor in good health, enrolled as a control in a pregnancy study. This CDR3 is CASSLDRRGDGYTF. In nucleotides, the CDR3 is TGTGCCAGCAGCTTGGACAGGAGAGGGGATGGCTACACCTTC. The full variable domain, rest sourced from reference TRBV7-2 and TRBJ1-2, is GAGVSQSPSNKVTEKGKDVELRCDPISGHTALYWYRQSLGQGLEFLIYFQGNSAPDKSGLPSDRFSAERTGGSVSTLTIQRTQQEDSAVYLCASSLDRRGDGYTFGSGTRLTVV.